Below, 19 T cell receptor beta chains from the same sample are listed, as sequenced in a study of T cell responses to AZD1222 COVID-19 vaccine. The repertoire was sequenced with immunoSEQ multiplex PCR; TCRdb's copy has only in-frame clones and lacks some. This table holds 100,000 to 150,000 clones, about nine tenths found once. Source: peripheral blood, taken on day 0 of MenACWY control vaccination. The receptors here all came from an adult in good health.

The J gene is TRBJ2-1, the V gene TRBV30; 12 positions match TRBD2. V trimming: 4 bases; J trimming: 9 bases; junction bases outside the gene matches: 7. In germline, CDR1 is GTSNPN, CDR2 SVGIG (reference sequence). This CDR3 has 14 residues. CDR3 residues: CAWNLAGGQSEQFF. CDR3 coding DNA: TGTGCCTGGAATCTAGCGGGAGGGCAGAGTGAGCAGTTCTTC.

In this sample, this clone turned up a few times. For the CDR3, the DNA is TGTGCCAGCAGTTTAGCAGAGGGTGAAAAACTGTTTTTT. Translation: CASSLAEGEKLFF. The V and J genes are TRBV12-3 or TRBV12-4 and TRBJ1-4; no reliable D call. This CDR3 has 13 amino acids. The V end was cut by 0 bases, the J end by 7 bases, with 6 bases between.

The chain couples TRBV3-1 (or the pseudogene TRBV3-2) to TRBJ1-2, with a possible D match to TRBD1 (5 bases). Trimming left V 5 bases short and J 5 bases short, with 27 bases between. CDR3 size: 18 residues. Germline V gene sequence: CDR1 LGHDT, CDR2 YNNKEL (reference sequence). DNA for the CDR3: TGTGCCAGCAGCTTCGACCCCCCCGGGACGGTCAACAGGTATGGCTACACCTTC. Amino acids: CASSFDPPGTVNRYGYTF.

The rearrangement uses TRBV29-1 and TRBJ2-1; D remains ambiguous. The length of the CDR3 is 12 residues. Germline assignment: CDR1 SQVTM and CDR2 ANQGSEA. With 7 bases removed from V and 0 bases from J, the gap between germline ends came to 7 bases. The chain's CDR3 is CSADGSYNEQFF. CDR3 bases: TGCAGCGCGGACGGCTCCTACAATGAGCAGTTCTTC.

The rearrangement links TRBV7-9 to TRBJ2-5; TRBD2 matches 13 bases. This CDR3 spans 18 amino acids. The V gene end was trimmed by 5 bases and the J gene end by 0 bases; junction bases not matched to a gene: 9. Germline lookup yields CDR1 SEHNR and CDR2 FQNEAQ (reference sequence). The CDR3 reads CASSRGLAGRRNQETQYF. The CDR3 nucleotides are TGTGCCAGCAGCCGGGGACTAGCGGGGAGGAGGAACCAAGAGACCCAGTACTTC.

V usage is TRBV2 and J usage is TRBJ1-1, with D tentatively TRBD1 (5 bases). Germline V gene data show CDR1 as SNHLY and CDR2 as FYNNEI. The ends were cut back, 3 bases at V and 4 bases at J, with 12 bases in the middle. This CDR3 contains 14 residues. CDR3 loop: CASSDRGRGTEAFF. The CDR3 coding sequence is TGTGCCAGCAGTGATCGGGGGAGGGGCACTGAAGCTTTCTTT.

The rearrangement links TRBV7-3 to TRBJ1-1, with a tentative D call TRBD1 (6 bases). This CDR3 has 14 amino acids. Trimming took off 0 bases at V and 7 bases at J, with 12 bases between the two ends. The germline V gene encodes CDR1 SGHTA and CDR2 FQGTGA. The CDR3 coding sequence is TGTGCCAGCAGCTTAACGCGGACAGCGGGTGAAGCTTTCTTT. It codes for CASSLTRTAGEAFF.

V usage is TRBV18 and J usage is TRBJ1-5; perhaps TRBD1 as D (5 bases). V lost 6 bases to trimming and J lost 7 bases, with 19 bases between them. Germline CDR1 KGHSH, CDR2 LQKENI. This CDR3 has 15 residues. CDR3 sequence (DNA): TGTGCCAGCTCGGCAGCGGGGCCTGGGGGGCAGCCCCAGCATTTT. This sequence encodes CASSAAGPGGQPQHF. Filled out from reference TRBV18 and TRBJ1-5, the complete variable domain reads NAGVMQNPRHLVRRRGQEARLRCSPMKGHSHVYWYRQLPEEGLKFMVYLQKENIIDESGMPKERFSAEFPKEGPSILRIQQVVRGDSAAYFCASSAAGPGGQPQHFGDGTRLSIL.

This chain joins TRBV2 and TRBJ2-2; D not resolved. CDR3 size: 12 residues. The germline CDR1 and CDR2 sequences are SNHLY and FYNNEI. Trimming pared 6 bases from V and 7 bases from J, leaving 9 bases between. The CDR3 coding sequence is TGTGCCAGCAGAATTGGGGACGGGGAGCTGTTTTTT. This codes for CASRIGDGELFF. The variable domain in full, with the rest retrieved from reference TRBV2 and TRBJ2-2, is EPEVTQTPSHQVTQMGQEVILRCVPISNHLYFYWYRQILGQKVEFLVSFYNNEISEKSEIFDDQFSVERPDGSNFTLKIRSTKLEDSAMYFCASRIGDGELFFGEGSRLTVL.

This chain joins TRBV27 and TRBJ2-6, with D possibly being TRBD1 or TRBD2 (7 bases each). The germline CDR1 and CDR2 sequences are MNHEY and SMNVEV (reference sequence). The CDR3 totals 15 residues. The V end lost 10 bases, the J end lost 3 bases, and 16 bases lay between the germline ends. CDR3 bases: TGTGCCACCTCAGGGGGGGGGTTTGGGGCCAACGTCCTGACTTTC. The encoded protein is CATSGGGFGANVLTF.

The V and J genes are TRBV28 and TRBJ2-7, with D possibly called TRBD1 or TRBD2 (5 bases each). CDR1 is MDHEN, CDR2 SYDVKM, per germline. The CDR3 extends over 12 amino acids. V lost 5 bases and J lost 7, with 12 bases in between. The CDR3 sequence is CASSPRGWEQYF. Here the CDR3 DNA reads TGTGCCAGCAGTCCCCGGGGCTGGGAGCAGTACTTC.

V usage is TRBV28 and J usage is TRBJ1-1; 7 positions agree with TRBD1. Per the germline V gene, CDR1 is MDHEN and CDR2 is SYDVKM. V gave up 3 bases and J gave up 4 bases; unmatched junction bases: 8. This CDR3 is built from 15 residues. The CDR3 here is CASSLPGQRFTEAFF. Here the CDR3 DNA reads TGTGCCAGCAGTTTGCCGGGACAGAGGTTCACTGAAGCTTTCTTT.

The chain links TRBV12-3 or TRBV12-4 to TRBJ2-7; 7 nucleotides agree with TRBD1. V lost 8 bases and J lost 2; bases outside the gene matches: 6. The CDR3 spans 13 residues. CDR3 nucleotides: TGTGCCAGCCGTTGGGGACAGACCTACGAGCAGTACTTC. Its translation: CASRWGQTYEQYF.

The CDR3 DNA reads TGTGCCAGCAGCTTAGGTGCGGGGGCAGAAACTTACGAGCAGTACTTC. Amino acids: CASSLGAGAETYEQYF. The genes are TRBV7-2 and TRBJ2-7; the D gene is possibly TRBD2 (7 bases). V shed 1 base and J shed 4 bases, with 17 bases lying between them. CDR1 and CDR2 from the germline V gene are SGHTA and FQGNSA. This CDR3 has 16 amino acids.

The chain combines TRBV5-6 with TRBJ1-1, with a weak D call TRBD1 (5 bases). V dropped 1 base and J dropped 6 bases, with 16 bases sitting between them. Per the germline V gene, CDR1 is SGHDT and CDR2 is YYEEEE. CDR3 length: 15 residues. CDR3 in amino acids: CASSLIPGARAEAFF. CDR3 DNA sequence: TGTGCCAGCAGCTTGATTCCTGGGGCGAGGGCTGAAGCTTTCTTT. Looking up the rest from reference TRBV5-6 and TRBJ1-1 gives the full variable domain: DAGVTQSPTHLIKTRGQQVTLRCSPKSGHDTVSWYQQALGQGPQFIFQYYEEEERQRGNFPDRFSGHQFPNYSSELNVNALLLGDSALYLCASSLIPGARAEAFFGQGTRLTVV.

This clone was seen only a few times. This chain uses TRBV7-8 with TRBJ2-7; 9 bases are a match to TRBD1. V dropped 5 bases and J dropped 5; count of bases not matched to a gene: 7. This CDR3 is 14 amino acids long. Germline assignment: CDR1 SGHVS and CDR2 FQNEAQ. The CDR3 here is CASSDTRTGDEQYV. CDR3 nucleotides: TGTGCCAGCAGCGACACGAGGACAGGGGACGAGCAGTACGTC.

The chain links TRBV10-3 to TRBJ2-7; D call uncertain. Germline CDR1 ENHRY, CDR2 SYGVKD. V shed 0 bases and J shed 9 bases, with 12 bases lying between them. This CDR3 is 13 amino acids long. The CDR3 here is CAISESPVGGQYF. The CDR3 DNA follows: TGTGCCATCAGTGAGTCGCCCGTGGGCGGGCAGTACTTC.

The V call is TRBV27, the J call TRBJ2-3; perhaps TRBD2 as D (5 bases). Trimming removed 5 bases from V and 3 bases from J, with 15 bases in between. CDR1 is MNHEY, CDR2 SMNVEV, per germline (reference sequence). The CDR3 length is 15 residues. Here the CDR3 reads CASSRGFLGTDTQYF. The CDR3, as DNA: TGTGCCAGCAGTCGGGGTTTCTTGGGAACAGATACGCAGTATTTT.

This clone has just one count. One end of the junction varies from germline; a read error may be responsible. This sequence joins TRBV2 and TRBJ2-3, with D possibly TRBD1 on 6 matching bases. The CDR3 totals 13 residues. Germline V gene sequence: CDR1 SNHLY, CDR2 FYNNEI. The CDR3: CASSEQGIDPQYF. The CDR3 nucleotides are TGTGCCAGCAGTGAACAGGGGATAGATCCGCAGTATTTT.